This T cell receptor (beta chain) was sequenced for a study of immune evolution from preneoplasia to lung adenocarcinoma. Whole-study findings and limits: Later-stage lesions appeared to have more T cells, more diversity, less clonality.

The CDR3 contains 12 residues. Between the trimmed V and J ends, which lost 1 base and 1 base, there was a span of 1 base. Germline V CDR1 and CDR2: SEHNR, FQNEAQ (reference sequence). Patient tissue came from resections in Japan or China, 2014–2017. Regarding this clone: The antigen is not known.

Sequenced by immunoSEQ multiplex PCR; TCRdb stores in-frame clones only, minus some. In the table there are several thousand clones, over 65% of which are singletons. This chain joins TRBV7-9 and TRBJ1-1; the D is unclear. Sample: FFPE adjacent normal lung tissue. The source is a person aged 60 to 85 with lung adenocarcinoma. In nucleotides, the CDR3 is TGTGCCAGCAGCTTAGAGAACACTGAAGCTTTCTTT. This encodes CASSLENTEAFF. Full variable domain (outside the CDR3, taken from reference TRBV7-9 and TRBJ1-1): DTGVSQNPRHKITKRGQNVTFRCDPISEHNRLYWYRQTLGQGPEFLTYFQNEAQLEKSRLLSDRFSAERPKGSFSTLEIQRTEQGDSAMYLCASSLENTEAFFGQGTRLTVV.